This TCR beta chain was recovered during a study of T cells expressing NK-cell markers. Study-wide context: It was from sorted CD3+CD56+NKG2C+, CD3+CD56+NKG2C- and CD3+CD56-NKG2C+ T cells that TCR beta repertoires came. Overall study results and limits: It remained uncertain whether the expanded NKG2C+ T cell clones were specific for HCMV antigens.

Details on this clonotype: The antigen remains unidentified.

UMI-tagged 5'RACE template switching yielded the TCR beta cDNA. One entry per CDR3 protein, without DNA, is what TCRdb gives after re-calling the 5' RACE reads. The specimen's table records a few hundred thousand distinct CDR3 sequences. CDR3 length equals 15 residues. The sequence derives from a man aged 18 to 29 in good health. The sample comprised blood T cells: a sorted CD56 or NKG2C T cell subset, CD4+ or CD8+ T cells, or bulk PBMC T cells (not recorded which). This chain links TRBV12-3 or TRBV12-4 with TRBJ2-1. The CDR3 here is CASSFFAGVYNEQFF.